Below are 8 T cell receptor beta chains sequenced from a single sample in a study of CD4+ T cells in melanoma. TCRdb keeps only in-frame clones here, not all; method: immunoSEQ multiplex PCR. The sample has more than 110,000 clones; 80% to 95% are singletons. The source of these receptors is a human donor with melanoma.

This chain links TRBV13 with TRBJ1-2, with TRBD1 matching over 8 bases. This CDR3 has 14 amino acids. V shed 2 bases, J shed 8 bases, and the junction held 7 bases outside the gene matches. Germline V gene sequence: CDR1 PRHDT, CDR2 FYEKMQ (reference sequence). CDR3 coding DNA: TGTGCCAGCAGCTTATCAGGGGGCGACCGGGGCTACACCTTC. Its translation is CASSLSGGDRGYTF.

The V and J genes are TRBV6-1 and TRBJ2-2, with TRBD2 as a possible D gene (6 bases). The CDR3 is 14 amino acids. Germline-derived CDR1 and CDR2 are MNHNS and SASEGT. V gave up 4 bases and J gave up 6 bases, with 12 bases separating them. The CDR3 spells CASSAGVWAGELFF. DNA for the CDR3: TGTGCCAGCAGTGCGGGGGTGTGGGCCGGGGAGCTGTTTTTT.

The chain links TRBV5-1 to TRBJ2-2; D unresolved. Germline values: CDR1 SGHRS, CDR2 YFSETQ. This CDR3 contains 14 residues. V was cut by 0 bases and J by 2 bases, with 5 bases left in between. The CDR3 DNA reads TGCGCCAGCAGCTTGGTTGGTAACACCGGGGAGCTGTTTTTT. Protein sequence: CASSLVGNTGELFF. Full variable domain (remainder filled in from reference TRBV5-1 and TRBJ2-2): KAGVTQTPRYLIKTRGQQVTLSCSPISGHRSVSWYQQTPGQGLQFLFEYFSETQRNKGNFPGRFSGRQFSNSRSEMNVSTLELGDSALYLCASSLVGNTGELFFGEGSRLTVL.

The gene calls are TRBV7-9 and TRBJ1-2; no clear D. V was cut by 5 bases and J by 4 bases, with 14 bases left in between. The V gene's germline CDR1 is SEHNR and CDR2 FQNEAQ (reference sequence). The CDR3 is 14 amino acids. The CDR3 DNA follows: TGTGCCAGCAGCCCGGTAGGCTCTGGCTATGGCTACACCTTC. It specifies CASSPVGSGYGYTF.

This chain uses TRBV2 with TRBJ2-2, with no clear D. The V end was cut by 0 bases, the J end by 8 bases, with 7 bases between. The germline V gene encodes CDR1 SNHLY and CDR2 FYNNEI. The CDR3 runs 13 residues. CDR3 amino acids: CASSEAVVGELFF. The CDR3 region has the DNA TGTGCCAGCAGTGAAGCGGTGGTGGGGGAGCTGTTTTTT.

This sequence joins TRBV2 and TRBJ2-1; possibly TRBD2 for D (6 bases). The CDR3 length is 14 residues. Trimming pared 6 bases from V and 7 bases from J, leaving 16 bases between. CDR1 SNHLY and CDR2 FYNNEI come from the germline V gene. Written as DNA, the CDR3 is TGTGCCAGCAGCCTGGGGGGTGGTGCGAATGAGCAGTTCTTC. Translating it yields CASSLGGGANEQFF.

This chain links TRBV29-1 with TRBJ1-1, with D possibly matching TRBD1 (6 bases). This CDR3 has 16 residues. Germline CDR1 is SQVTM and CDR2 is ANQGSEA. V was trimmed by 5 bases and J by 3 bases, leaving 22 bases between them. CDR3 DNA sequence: TGCAGCGTTTACGGGGGCGCGGACAGAATATACACTGAAGCTTTCTTT. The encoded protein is CSVYGGADRIYTEAFF.

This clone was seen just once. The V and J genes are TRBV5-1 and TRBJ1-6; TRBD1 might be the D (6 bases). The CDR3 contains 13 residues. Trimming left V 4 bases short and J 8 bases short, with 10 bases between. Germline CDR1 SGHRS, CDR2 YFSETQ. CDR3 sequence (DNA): TGCGCCAGCAGCACCGGACAGTATTCACCCCTCCACTTT. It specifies CASSTGQYSPLHF.